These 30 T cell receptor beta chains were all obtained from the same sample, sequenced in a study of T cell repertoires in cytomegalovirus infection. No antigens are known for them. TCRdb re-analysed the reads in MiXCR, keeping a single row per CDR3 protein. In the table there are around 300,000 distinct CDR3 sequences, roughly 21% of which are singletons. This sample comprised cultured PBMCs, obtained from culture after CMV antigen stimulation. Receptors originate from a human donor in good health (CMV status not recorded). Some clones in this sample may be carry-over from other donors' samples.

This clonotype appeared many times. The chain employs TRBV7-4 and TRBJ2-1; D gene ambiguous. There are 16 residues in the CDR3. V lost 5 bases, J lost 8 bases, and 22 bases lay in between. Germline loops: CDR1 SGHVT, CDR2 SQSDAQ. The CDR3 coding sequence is TGTGCCAGCAGCCCCCTTGGGCCAAAACTTGGAGATGAGCAGTTCTTC. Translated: CASSPLGPKLGDEQFF.

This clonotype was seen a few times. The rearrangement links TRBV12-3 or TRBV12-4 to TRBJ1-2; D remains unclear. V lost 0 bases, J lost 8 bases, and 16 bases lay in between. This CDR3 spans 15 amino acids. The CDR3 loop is CASSLAFGLRSGYTF. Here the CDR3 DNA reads TGTGCCAGCAGTTTAGCGTTCGGGCTAAGAAGCGGCTACACCTTC.

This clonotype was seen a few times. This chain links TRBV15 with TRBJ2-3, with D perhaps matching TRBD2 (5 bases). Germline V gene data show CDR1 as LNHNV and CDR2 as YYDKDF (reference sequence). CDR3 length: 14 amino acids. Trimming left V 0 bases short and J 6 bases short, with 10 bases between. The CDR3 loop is CATSRDLGGDTQYF. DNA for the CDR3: TGTGCCACCAGCAGAGATCTGGGCGGGGATACGCAGTATTTT.

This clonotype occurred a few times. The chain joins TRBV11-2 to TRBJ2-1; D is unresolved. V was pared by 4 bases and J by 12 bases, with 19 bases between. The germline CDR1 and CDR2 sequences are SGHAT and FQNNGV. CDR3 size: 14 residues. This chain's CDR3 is CASSSRLGSSGQFF. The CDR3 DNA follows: TGTGCCAGCAGCTCCCGTTTGGGGTCCTCGGGGCAGTTCTTC.

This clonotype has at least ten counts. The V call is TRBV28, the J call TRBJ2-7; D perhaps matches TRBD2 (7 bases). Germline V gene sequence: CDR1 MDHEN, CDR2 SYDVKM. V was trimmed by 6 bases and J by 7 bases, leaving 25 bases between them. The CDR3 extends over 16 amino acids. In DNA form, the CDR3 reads TGTGCCAGCAGAATCACAGGGTCGGCTGGGGGGGGAGAGCAGTACTTC. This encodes CASRITGSAGGGEQYF. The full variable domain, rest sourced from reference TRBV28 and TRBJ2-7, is DVKVTQSSRYLVKRTGEKVFLECVQDMDHENMFWYRQDPGLGLRLIYFSYDVKMKEKGDIPEGYSVSREKKERFSLILESASTNQTSMYLCASRITGSAGGGEQYFGPGTRLTVT.

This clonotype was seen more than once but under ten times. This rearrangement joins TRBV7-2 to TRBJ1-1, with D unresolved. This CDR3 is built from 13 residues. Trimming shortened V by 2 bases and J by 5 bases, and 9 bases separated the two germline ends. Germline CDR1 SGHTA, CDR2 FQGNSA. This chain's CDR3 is CASSLYMETEAFF. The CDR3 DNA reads TGTGCCAGCAGCTTATACATGGAAACTGAAGCTTTCTTT.

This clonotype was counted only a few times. The CDR3 sequence is CASSQDQDSRYEQYF. The CDR3 bases are TGCGCCAGCAGCCAAGATCAGGACAGTCGCTACGAGCAGTACTTC. V and J are TRBV4-1 and TRBJ2-7; D perhaps matches TRBD1 (6 bases). CDR3 length: 15 amino acids. The germline CDR1 and CDR2 sequences are MGHRA and YSYEKL. The V and J ends lost 0 bases and 3 bases respectively, with 12 bases between them.

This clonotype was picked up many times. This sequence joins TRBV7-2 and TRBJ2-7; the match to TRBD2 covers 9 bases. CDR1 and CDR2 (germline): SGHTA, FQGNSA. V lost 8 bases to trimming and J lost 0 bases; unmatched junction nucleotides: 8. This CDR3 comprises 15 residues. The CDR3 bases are TGTGCCAGCGTCGCCAGCGGGAGGAGCTCCTACGAGCAGTACGTC. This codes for CASVASGRSSYEQYV.

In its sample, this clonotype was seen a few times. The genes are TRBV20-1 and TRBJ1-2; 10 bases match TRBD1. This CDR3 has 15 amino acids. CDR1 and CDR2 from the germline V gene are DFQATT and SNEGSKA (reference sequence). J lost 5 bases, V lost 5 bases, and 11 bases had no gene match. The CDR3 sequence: CSAPSTGGDLYGYTF. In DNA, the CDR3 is TGCAGTGCTCCGTCGACAGGGGGCGATTTGTATGGCTACACCTTC.

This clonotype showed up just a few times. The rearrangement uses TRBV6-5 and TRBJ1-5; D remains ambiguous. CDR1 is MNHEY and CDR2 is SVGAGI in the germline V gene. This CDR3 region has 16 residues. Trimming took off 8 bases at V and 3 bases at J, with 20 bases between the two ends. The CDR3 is CASAVADSASNQPQHF. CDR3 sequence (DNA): TGTGCCAGCGCCGTAGCAGACTCGGCCTCCAATCAGCCCCAGCATTTT.

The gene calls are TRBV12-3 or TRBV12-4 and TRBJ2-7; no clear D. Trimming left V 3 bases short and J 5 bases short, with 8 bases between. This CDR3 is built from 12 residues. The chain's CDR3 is CASSFIRNEQYF. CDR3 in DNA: TGTGCCAGCAGTTTTATCCGTAACGAGCAGTACTTC.

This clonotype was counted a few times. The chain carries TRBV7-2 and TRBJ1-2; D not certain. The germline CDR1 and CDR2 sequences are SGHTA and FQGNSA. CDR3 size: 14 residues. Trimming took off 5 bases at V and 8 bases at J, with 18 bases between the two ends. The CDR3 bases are TGTGCCAGCAGCCCCCTAACGATTAAAAACGGCTACACCTTC. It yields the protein CASSPLTIKNGYTF. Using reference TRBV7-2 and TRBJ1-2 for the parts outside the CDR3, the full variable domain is GAGVSQSPSNKVTEKGKDVELRCDPISGHTALYWYRQSLGQGLEFLIYFQGNSAPDKSGLPSDRFSAERTGGSVSTLTIQRTQQEDSAVYLCASSPLTIKNGYTFGSGTRLTVV.

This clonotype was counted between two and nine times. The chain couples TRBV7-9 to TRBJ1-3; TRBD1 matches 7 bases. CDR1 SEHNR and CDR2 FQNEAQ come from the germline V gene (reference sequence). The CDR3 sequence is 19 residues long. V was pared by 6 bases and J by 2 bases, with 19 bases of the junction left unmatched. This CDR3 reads CASSPKAEAGGLAGNTIYF. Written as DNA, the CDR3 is TGTGCCAGCAGTCCGAAAGCCGAGGCAGGGGGGCTGGCTGGAAACACCATATATTTT.

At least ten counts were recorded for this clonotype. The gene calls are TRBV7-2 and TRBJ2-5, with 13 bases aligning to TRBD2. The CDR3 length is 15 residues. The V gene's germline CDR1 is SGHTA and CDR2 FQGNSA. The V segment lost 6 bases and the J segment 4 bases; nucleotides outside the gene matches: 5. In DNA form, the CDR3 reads TGTGCCAGCAGACCGGGACTAGCGGGAACAGAGACCCAGTACTTC. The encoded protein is CASRPGLAGTETQYF.

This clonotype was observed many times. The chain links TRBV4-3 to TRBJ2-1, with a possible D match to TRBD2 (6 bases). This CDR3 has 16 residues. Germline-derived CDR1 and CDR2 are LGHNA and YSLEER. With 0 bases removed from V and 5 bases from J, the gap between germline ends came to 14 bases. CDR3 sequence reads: CASSQDISGSHNEQFF. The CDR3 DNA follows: TGCGCCAGCAGCCAAGATATCTCCGGGAGTCACAATGAGCAGTTCTTC.

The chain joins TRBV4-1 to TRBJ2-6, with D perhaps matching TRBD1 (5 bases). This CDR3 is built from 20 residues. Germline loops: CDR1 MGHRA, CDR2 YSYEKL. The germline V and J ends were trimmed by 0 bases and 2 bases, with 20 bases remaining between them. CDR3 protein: CASSQDPPGQRMTGANVLTF. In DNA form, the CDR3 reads TGCGCCAGCAGCCAAGATCCGCCAGGGCAAAGGATGACTGGGGCCAACGTCCTGACTTTC.

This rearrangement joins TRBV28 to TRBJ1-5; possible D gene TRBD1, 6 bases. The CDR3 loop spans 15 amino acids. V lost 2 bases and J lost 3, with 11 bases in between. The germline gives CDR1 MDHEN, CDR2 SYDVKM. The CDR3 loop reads CASSLRQVTNQPQHF. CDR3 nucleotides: TGTGCCAGCAGTTTACGACAGGTGACCAATCAGCCCCAGCATTTT.

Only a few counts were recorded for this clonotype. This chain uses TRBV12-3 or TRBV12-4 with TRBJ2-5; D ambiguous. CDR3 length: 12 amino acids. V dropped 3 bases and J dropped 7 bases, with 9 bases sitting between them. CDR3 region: CASSFEWGTQYF. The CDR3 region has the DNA TGTGCCAGCAGTTTTGAGTGGGGGACCCAGTACTTC.

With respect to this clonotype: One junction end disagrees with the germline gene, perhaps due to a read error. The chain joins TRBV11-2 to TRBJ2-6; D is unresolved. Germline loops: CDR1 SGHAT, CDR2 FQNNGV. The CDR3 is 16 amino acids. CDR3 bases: TGTGCCAGCAGCTACCGTCCTATGTCTGGGACCAACGTCCTGACTTTC. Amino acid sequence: CASSYRPMSGTNVLTF.

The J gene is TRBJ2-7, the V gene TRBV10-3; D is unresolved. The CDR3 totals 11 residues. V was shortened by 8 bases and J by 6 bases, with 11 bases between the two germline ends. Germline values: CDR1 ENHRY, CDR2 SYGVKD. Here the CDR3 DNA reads TGTGCCATCGGTGGAGTCTCCGAGCAGTACTTC. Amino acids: CAIGGVSEQYF.

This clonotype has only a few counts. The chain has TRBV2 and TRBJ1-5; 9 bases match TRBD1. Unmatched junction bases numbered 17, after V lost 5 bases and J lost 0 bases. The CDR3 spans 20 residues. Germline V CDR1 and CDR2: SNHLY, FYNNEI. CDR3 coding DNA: TGTGCCAGCAGTCATCCCAAATCAGGACAGGGGATCTATAGCAATCAGCCCCAGCATTTT. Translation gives CASSHPKSGQGIYSNQPQHF.

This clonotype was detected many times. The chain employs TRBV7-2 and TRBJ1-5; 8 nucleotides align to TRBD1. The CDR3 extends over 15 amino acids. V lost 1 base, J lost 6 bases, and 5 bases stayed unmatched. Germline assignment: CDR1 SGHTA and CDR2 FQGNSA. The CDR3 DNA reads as TGTGCCAGCAGCTTAGTGCAGGGGGCCGGTCAGCCCCAGCATTTT. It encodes CASSLVQGAGQPQHF.

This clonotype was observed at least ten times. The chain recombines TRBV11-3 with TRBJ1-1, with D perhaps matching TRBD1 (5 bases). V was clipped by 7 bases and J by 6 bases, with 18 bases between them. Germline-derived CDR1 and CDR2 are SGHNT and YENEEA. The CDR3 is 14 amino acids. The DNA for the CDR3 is TGTGCCAGCACCCCGGCACGGGGGTACGCTGAAGCTTTCTTT. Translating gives CASTPARGYAEAFF.

Here the CDR3 reads CASSLRTLDIGELFF. CDR3 in DNA: TGTGCCAGCAGTTTACGGACTCTCGATATCGGGGAGCTGTTTTTT. The V gene is TRBV27, the J gene TRBJ2-2, with a possible D match to TRBD2 (5 bases). The germline V and J ends were trimmed by 2 bases and 7 bases, with 14 bases remaining between them. CDR1 and CDR2 from the germline V gene are MNHEY and SMNVEV (reference sequence). CDR3 length: 15 amino acids.

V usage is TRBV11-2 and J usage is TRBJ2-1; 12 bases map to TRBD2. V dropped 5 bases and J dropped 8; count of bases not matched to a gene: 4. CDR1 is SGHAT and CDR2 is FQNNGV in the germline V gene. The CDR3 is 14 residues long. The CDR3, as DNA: TGTGCCAGCAGCCCACTAGCGGGAGGAGATGAGCAGTTCTTC. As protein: CASSPLAGGDEQFF. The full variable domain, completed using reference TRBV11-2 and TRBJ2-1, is EAGVAQSPRYKIIEKRQSVAFWCNPISGHATLYWYQQILGQGPKLLIQFQNNGVVDDSQLPKDRFSAERLKGVDSTLKIQPAKLEDSAVYLCASSPLAGGDEQFFGPGTRLTVL.

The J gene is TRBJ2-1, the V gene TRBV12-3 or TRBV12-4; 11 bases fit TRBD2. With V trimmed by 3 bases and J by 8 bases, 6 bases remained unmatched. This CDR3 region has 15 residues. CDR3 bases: TGTGCCAGCAGTTTCACTAGCGGGAGTAAGGATGAGCAGTTCTTC. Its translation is CASSFTSGSKDEQFF.

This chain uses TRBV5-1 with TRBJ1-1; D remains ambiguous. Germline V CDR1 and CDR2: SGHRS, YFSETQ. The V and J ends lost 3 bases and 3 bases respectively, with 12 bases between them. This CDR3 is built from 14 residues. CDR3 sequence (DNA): TGCGCCAGCAGCTATTCCCGCGTCGACACTGAAGCTTTCTTT. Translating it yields CASSYSRVDTEAFF.

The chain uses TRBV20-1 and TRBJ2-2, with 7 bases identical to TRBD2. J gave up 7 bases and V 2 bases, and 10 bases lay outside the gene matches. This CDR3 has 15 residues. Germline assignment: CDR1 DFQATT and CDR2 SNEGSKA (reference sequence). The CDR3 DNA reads TGCAGTGCTAGACCCCCCCCGCGGGGGAGCGGGGAGCTGTTTTTT. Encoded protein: CSARPPPRGSGELFF.

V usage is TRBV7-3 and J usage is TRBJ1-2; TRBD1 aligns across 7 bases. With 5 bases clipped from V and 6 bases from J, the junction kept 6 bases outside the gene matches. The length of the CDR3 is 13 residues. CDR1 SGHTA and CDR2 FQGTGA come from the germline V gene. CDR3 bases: TGTGCCAGCAGCGATGACAGGGTAGATGGCTACACCTTC. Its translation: CASSDDRVDGYTF.

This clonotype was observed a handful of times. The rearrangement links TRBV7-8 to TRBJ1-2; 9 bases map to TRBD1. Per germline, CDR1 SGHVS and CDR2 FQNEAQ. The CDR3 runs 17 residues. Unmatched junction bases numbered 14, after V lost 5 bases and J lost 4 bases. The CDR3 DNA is TGTGCCAGCAGCCGAGAGAGTACAGGGGGCCTAAGCTATGGCTACACCTTC. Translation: CASSRESTGGLSYGYTF.